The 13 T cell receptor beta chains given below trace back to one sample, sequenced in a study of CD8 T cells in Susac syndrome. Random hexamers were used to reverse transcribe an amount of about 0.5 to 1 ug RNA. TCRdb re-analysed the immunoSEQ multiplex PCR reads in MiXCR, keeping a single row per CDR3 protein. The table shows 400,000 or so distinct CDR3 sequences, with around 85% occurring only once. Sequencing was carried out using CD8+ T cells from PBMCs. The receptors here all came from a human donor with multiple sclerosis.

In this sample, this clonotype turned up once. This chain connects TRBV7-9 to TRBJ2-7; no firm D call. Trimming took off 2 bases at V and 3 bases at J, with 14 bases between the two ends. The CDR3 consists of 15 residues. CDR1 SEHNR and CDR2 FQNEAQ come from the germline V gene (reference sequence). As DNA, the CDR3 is TGTGCCAGCAGCTTACACACGGGTTATGTCTACGAGCAGTACTTC. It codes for CASSLHTGYVYEQYF. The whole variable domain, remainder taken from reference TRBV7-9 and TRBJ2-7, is DTGVSQNPRHKITKRGQNVTFRCDPISEHNRLYWYRQTLGQGPEFLTYFQNEAQLEKSRLLSDRFSAERPKGSFSTLEIQRTEQGDSAMYLCASSLHTGYVYEQYFGPGTRLTVT.

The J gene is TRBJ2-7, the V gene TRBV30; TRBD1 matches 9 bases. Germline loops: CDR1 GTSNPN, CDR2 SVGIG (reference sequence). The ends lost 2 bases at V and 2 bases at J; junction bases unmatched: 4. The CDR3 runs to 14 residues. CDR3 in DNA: TGTGCCTGGAGTACCGGGACAGGGACCTACGAGCAGTACTTC. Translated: CAWSTGTGTYEQYF.

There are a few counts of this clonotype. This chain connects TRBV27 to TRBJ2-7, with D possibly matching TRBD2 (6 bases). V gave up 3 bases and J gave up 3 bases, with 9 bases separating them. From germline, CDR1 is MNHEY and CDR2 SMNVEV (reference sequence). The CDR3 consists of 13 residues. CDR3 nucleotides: TGTGCCAGCAGTTTTTTCGGGAGCTACGAGCAGTACTTC. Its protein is CASSFFGSYEQYF.

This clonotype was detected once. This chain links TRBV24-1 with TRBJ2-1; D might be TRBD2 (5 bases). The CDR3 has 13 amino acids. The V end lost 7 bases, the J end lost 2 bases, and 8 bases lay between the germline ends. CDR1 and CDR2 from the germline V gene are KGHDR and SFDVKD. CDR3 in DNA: TGTGCCACCAGGGACTCTGCCTACAATGAGCAGTTCTTC. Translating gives CATRDSAYNEQFF.

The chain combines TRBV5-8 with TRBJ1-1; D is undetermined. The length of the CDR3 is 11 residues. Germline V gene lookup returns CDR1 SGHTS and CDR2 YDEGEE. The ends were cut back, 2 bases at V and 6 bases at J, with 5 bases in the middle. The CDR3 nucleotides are TGTGCCAGCAGCTTTAGGGCTGAAGCTTTCTTT. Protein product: CASSFRAEAFF.

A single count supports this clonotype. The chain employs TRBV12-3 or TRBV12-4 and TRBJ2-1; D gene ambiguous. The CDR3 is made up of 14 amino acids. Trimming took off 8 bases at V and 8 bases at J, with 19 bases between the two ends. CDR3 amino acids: CASSPPEAWDEQFF. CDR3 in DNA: TGTGCCAGCTCACCCCCAGAGGCCTGGGATGAGCAGTTCTTC.

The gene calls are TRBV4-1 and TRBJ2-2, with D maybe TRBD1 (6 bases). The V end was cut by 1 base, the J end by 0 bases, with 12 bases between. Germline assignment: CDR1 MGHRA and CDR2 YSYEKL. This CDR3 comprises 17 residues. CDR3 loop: CASSQAMDSPNTGELFF. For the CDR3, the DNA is TGCGCCAGCAGCCAAGCGATGGACAGCCCGAACACCGGGGAGCTGTTTTTT.

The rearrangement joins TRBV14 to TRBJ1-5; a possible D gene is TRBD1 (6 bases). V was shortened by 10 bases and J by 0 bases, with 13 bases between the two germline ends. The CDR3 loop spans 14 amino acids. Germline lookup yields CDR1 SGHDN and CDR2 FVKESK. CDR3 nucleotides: TGTGCCACCGGGAGGACAGATAGCAATCAGCCCCAGCATTTT. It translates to CATGRTDSNQPQHF.

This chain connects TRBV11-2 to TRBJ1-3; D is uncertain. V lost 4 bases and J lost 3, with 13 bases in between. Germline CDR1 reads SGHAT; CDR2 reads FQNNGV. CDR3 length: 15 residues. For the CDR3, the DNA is TGTGCCAGCAGCTCTATTCTGTCGGATGGAAACACCATATATTTT. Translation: CASSSILSDGNTIYF. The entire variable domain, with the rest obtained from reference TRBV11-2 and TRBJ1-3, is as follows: EAGVAQSPRYKIIEKRQSVAFWCNPISGHATLYWYQQILGQGPKLLIQFQNNGVVDDSQLPKDRFSAERLKGVDSTLKIQPAKLEDSAVYLCASSSILSDGNTIYFGEGSWLTVV.

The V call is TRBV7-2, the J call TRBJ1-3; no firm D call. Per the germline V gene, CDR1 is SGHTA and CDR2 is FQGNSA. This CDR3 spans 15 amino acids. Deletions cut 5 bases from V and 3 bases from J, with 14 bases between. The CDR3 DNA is TGTGCCAGCAGCCCCATTCAGACCAATGGAAACACCATATATTTT. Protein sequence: CASSPIQTNGNTIYF. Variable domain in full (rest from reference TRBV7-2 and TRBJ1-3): GAGVSQSPSNKVTEKGKDVELRCDPISGHTALYWYRQSLGQGLEFLIYFQGNSAPDKSGLPSDRFSAERTGGSVSTLTIQRTQQEDSAVYLCASSPIQTNGNTIYFGEGSWLTVV.

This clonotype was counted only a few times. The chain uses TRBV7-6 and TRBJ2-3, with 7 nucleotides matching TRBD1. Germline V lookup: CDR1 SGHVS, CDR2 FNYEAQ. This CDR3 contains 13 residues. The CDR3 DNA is TGTGCATGCGAGGGGGCCGGGACAGATACGCAGTATTTT. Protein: CACEGAGTDTQYF. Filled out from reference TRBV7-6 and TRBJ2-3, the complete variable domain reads GAGVSQSPRYKVTKRGQDVALRCDPISGHVSLYWYRQALGQGPEFLTYFNYEAQQDKSGLPNDRFSAERPEGSISTLTIQRTEQRDSAMYRCACEGAGTDTQYFGPGTRLTVL.

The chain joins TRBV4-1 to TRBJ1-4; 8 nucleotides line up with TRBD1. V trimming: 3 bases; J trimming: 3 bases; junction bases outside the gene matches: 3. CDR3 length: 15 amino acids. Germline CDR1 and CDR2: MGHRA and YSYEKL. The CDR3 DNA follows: TGCGCCAGCAGCCATTACAGGGGGTCTAATGAAAAACTGTTTTTT. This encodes CASSHYRGSNEKLFF.

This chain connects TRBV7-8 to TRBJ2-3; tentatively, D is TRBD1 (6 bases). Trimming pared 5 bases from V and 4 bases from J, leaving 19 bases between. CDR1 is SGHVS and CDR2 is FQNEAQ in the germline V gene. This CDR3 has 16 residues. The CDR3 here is CASSKNREMVADTQYF. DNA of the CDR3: TGTGCCAGCAGCAAAAACAGGGAAATGGTGGCAGATACGCAGTATTTT.